This T cell receptor (beta chain) was found in a study of blood T cell repertoires in COVID-19 (dated by TCRdb to 2020 to 2021). In terms of the full investigation: Samples covering the acute and convalescent phases of COVID-19 were provided by collaborators in the United States, Italy and Spain. A freely available public database, intended as a resource for researchers studying the immune response to SARS-CoV-2, is where the repertoires were released. Samples were obtained from the ongoing ImmuneRACE study (first 160 participants) and from 1,254 subjects provided by 6 global collaborators. Deeply sampled blood TCRbeta repertoires from subjects exposed to, actively infected with, or recovered from COVID-19 were included in the dataset. Nearly every sample came with metadata listing a de-identified subject ID, COVID-19 status, age in years and sex. The material from the prospective study consisted of cDNA or gDNA derived from T cells, B-cell-depleted T cells, or PBMCs. Where available, HLA class I and class II types were taken from metadata supplied by the sample provider and were not determined by assay-based typing. Beyond this particular receptor, the publication reports: The amount of clinical and demographic metadata varied by source and participant and was provided uncurated.

From V the trimming removes 1 base and from J it removes 11 bases, while the gene matches leave 8 bases of the junction unaccounted for. CDR1 and CDR2 are read off the germline V gene as SGHVS and FQNEAQ. The CDR3 runs 15 residues from the cysteine to the phenylalanine. Left in the record is the CDR3 DNA by itself, 45 bases read in frame from the first base. A note on this clone: What this receptor recognizes is not known. The input lacks base qualities; no much larger clone sits a single base away.

TCRbeta CDR3 regions were amplified from genomic DNA using the immunoSEQ Assay, a bias-controlled multiplex PCR. In the authors' own workflow: Within the assay, amplification of reference gene primers was used to estimate how many nucleated cells each sample contained. To quantify the absolute abundance of each unique TCRbeta CDR3 rearrangement, sequence reads were collapsed and filtered. Productive Simpson clonality was computed per sample as the square root of Simpson's diversity index over productive rearrangements. The clones in this table, taken by TCRdb from immuneACCESS, are in-frame only. Not every clone is retained; where verified, under half of the shortfall comes from an unresolved V gene, and the cause of the rest is unknown. The V and J calls and the clone size are those of that table, but D and trimming were determined from the DNA. Here the sample has under 200,000 clones; about 85% occur a single time. About 5% of the sample comes from the top ten.

Each collaborating institution followed its own protocols to collect whole blood in K2EDTA tubes. Collaborator samples were shipped for TCRbeta analysis as frozen whole blood, isolated PBMCs, or DNA extracted from either sample type. Sequenced: peripheral blood. The sequence links TRBV7-8 to TRBJ1-6; 7 central nucleotides agree with TRBD1. The receptor's source is a woman of 80 years or more with acute or convalescent COVID-19. The nucleotide sequence reads as follows: TGTGCCAGCAGCTTAGAAGAGACAGGGATTACACCCCTCCACTTT. This is translated as CASSLEETGITPLHF.